These T cell receptor beta chains were read from a single sample in a study of early stage breast cancer tumors. TCRdb keeps only in-frame clones here, not all; method: immunoSEQ multiplex PCR. The table includes around 71,000 clones, more than 65% detected once. Sequencing was performed on blood. These receptors were collected from a person aged 55 to 75 with breast cancer. Both conserved end residues are part of each CDR3. D genes are given only for firm matches. Size tells how often a clone was seen (once, few, many) or the class of an expanded clone, and some rows leave it out.

V gene	D gene	CDR3 length	clone size	J gene	CDR3 DNA	CDR3 protein
TRBV10-1	.	13	once	TRBJ2-1	TGCGCCAGCACCCCCGACTCGGGCGATGAGCAGTTCTTC	CASTPDSGDEQFF
TRBV2	.	17	once	TRBJ2-3	TGTGCCAGCAGTGAAGCGCCGACTAGAGGGGTGGTAGATACGCAGTATTTT	CASSEAPTRGVVDTQYF
TRBV10-1	.	15	few	TRBJ2-2	TGCGCCAGCAGTGAGTCAAGGGGGGCCACCGGGGAGCTGTTTTTT	CASSESRGATGELFF
TRBV2	TRBD2	14	once	TRBJ2-5	TGTGCCAGCAGCCCGGGACTAGATGGTGAGACCCAGTACTTC	CASSPGLDGETQYF
TRBV7-2	TRBD2	14	once	TRBJ2-3	TGTGCCAGCAGCTACCGGGGAGGGGTGGATACGCAGTATTTT	CASSYRGGVDTQYF
TRBV2	.	13	.	TRBJ1-1	TGTGCCAGCCTTTCACAGGGTTACACTGAAGCTTTCTTT	CASLSQGYTEAFF
TRBV5-4	TRBD2	15	.	TRBJ2-7	TGTGCCAGCAGCTCGGATAGCGGGAGGCACTACGAGCAGTACTTC	CASSSDSGRHYEQYF
TRBV6-6	TRBD1	12	.	TRBJ2-1	TGTGCCAGCAGTTACACACAGGGGGCGTGGTTCTTC	CASSYTQGAWFF
TRBV19	TRBD1	14	.	TRBJ2-2	TGTGCCAGTAGCGGGACAGGGGCGTCCGGGGAGCTGTTTTTT	CASSGTGASGELFF
TRBV7-8	TRBD2	15	.	TRBJ2-3	TGTGCCAGCAGCTTAATGGCGGGGGTCACAGATACGCAGTATTTT	CASSLMAGVTDTQYF
TRBV5-1	.	16	.	TRBJ2-7	TGCGCCAGCAGCGGGACAACAGGGCTGAGCTCCTACGAGCAGTACTTC	CASSGTTGLSSYEQYF
TRBV5-1	TRBD2	19	.	TRBJ2-2	TGCGCCAGCAGCCCCGGACTAGCGGGGGGGCAATGGGGCACCGGGGAGCTGTTTTTT	CASSPGLAGGQWGTGELFF